The T cell receptor beta chain described here comes from a study of shared clonotypes between healthy human individuals. Trimming shortened V by 5 bases and J by 2 bases, and 5 bases separated the two germline ends. There are 12 residues in the CDR3. Germline assignment: CDR1 MNHEY and CDR2 SMNVEV (reference sequence). The naive CD8 fraction comprised CD45RO-negative cells positively selected for CCR7 and excluded terminally differentiated effector memory CD45RA+ cells. Only Caucasian adults living in Nashville, Tennessee served as donors. Repertoires were generated with immunoSEQ multiplex PCR, while TCRdb's copy carries only in-frame clones and drops some. The sample consists of nearly 2 million clones, about 95% of them appearing once.

The receptor's source is a man aged 18 to 30 in good health. V gene TRBV27 combines with J gene TRBJ2-3; no firm D call. Sequenced material: naive CD8+ T cells sorted from blood. DNA of the CDR3: TGTGCCAGCAGTCCCGACACAGATACGCAGTATTTT. It yields the protein CASSPDTDTQYF.